This T cell receptor beta chain was identified during a study of control samples from healthy donors and cancer patients. TCRdb keeps only in-frame clones here, not all; method: immunoSEQ multiplex PCR. The profile shows 170,000 or so clones, approximately 94% of them singletons. The CDR3 runs to 12 residues. In germline, CDR1 is SGDLS, CDR2 YYNGEE. Trimming cost V 3 bases and J 1 base, with 4 bases left between them. Source material: blood. The sequence was obtained from a woman younger than 30 in good health. The rearrangement uses TRBV9 and TRBJ1-1; D is ambiguous. Written as DNA, the CDR3 is TGTGCCAGCAGCGCGGAGAACACTGAAGCTTTCTTT. Encoded protein: CASSAENTEAFF.